This T cell receptor beta chain emerged from a study of T cell responses to AZD1222 COVID-19 vaccine. General study results and limits: Breadth and depth of Spike-specific TCRs rose after two AZD1222 doses. Unmutated variant regions are reportedly the target of nearly half of TCRs that are spike-specific.

Produced via immunoSEQ multiplex PCR; TCRdb's table is partial and in-frame only. The profile shows over 80,000 clones, more than 85% of them singletons. Notes on this clone: Its antigen is undetermined.

The CDR3 has 12 amino acids. V lost 6 bases, J lost 1 base, and 6 bases lay in between. Per germline, CDR1 MNHEY and CDR2 SMNVEV (reference sequence). This sequence joins TRBV27 and TRBJ2-5; D ambiguous. The clonotype comes from an adult who received the AZD1222 COVID-19 vaccine. The sequencing here drew on peripheral blood, taken 28 days after the second AZD1222 dose. Here the CDR3 DNA reads TGTGCCAGCAGCAACCCCCAAGAGACCCAGTACTTC. The encoded protein is CASSNPQETQYF.